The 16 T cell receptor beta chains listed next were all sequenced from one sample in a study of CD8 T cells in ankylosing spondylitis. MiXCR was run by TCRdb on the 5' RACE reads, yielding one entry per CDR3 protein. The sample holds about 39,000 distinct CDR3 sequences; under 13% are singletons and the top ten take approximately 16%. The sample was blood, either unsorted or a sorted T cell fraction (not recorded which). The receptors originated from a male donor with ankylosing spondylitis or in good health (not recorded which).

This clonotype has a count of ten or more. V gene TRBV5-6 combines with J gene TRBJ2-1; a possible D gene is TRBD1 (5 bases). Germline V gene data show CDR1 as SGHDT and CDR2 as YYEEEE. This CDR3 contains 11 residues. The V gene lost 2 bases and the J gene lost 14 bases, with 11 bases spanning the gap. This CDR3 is CASSFTGSKFF. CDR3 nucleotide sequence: TGTGCCAGCAGCTTTACAGGCTCGAAGTTCTTC.

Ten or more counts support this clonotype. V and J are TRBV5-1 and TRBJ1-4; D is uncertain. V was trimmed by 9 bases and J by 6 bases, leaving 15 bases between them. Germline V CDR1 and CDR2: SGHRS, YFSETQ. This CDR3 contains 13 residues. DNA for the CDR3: TGCGCCACCCCGATCGGAGTACATGAAAAACTGTTTTTT. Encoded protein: CATPIGVHEKLFF.

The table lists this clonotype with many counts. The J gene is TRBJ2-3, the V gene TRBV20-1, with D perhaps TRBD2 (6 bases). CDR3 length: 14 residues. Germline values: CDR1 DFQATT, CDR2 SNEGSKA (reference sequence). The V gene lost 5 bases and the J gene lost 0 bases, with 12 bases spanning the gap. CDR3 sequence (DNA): TGCAGTGCTGTAGCGGCCCTAAGCACAGATACGCAGTATTTT. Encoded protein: CSAVAALSTDTQYF.

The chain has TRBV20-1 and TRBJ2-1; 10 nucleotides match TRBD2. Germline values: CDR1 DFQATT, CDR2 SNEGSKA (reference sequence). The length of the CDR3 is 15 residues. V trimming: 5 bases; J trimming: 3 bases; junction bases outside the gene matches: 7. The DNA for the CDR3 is TGCAGTGCTCCGTCTAGCGGGAGTTTCTACAATGAGCAGTTCTTC. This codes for CSAPSSGSFYNEQFF.

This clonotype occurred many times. The DNA of the CDR3 is TGCAGCGTTGAAAGGGACTTATATGAGCAGTTCTTC. Its protein is CSVERDLYEQFF. V and J are TRBV29-1 and TRBJ2-1, with TRBD2 as a possible D gene (6 bases). The V gene's germline CDR1 is SQVTM and CDR2 ANQGSEA. This CDR3 comprises 12 residues. With 2 bases removed from V and 8 bases from J, the gap between germline ends came to 10 bases.

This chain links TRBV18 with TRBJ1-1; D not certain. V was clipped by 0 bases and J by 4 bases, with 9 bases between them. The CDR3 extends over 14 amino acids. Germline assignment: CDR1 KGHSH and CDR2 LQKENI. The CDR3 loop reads CASSPPRKGTEAFF. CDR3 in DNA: TGTGCCAGCTCACCACCCCGGAAGGGCACTGAAGCTTTCTTT.

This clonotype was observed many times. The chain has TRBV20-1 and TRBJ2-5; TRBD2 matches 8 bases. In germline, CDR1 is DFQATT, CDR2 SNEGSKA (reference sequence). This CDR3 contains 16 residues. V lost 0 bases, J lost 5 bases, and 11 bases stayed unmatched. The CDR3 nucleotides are TGCAGTGCTAGAGATTTGACTAGCGTCGGAAGGGAGACCCAGTACTTC. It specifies CSARDLTSVGRETQYF.

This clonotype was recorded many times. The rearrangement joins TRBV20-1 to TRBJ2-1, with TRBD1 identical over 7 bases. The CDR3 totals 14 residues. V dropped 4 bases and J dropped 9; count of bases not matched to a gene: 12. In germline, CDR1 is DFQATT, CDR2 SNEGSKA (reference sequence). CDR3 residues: CSATPGQKGGEQFF. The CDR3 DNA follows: TGCAGTGCTACACCGGGACAGAAAGGGGGTGAGCAGTTCTTC.

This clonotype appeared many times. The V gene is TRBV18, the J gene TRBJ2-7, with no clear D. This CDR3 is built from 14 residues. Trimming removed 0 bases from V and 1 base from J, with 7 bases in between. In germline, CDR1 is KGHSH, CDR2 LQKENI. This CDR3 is CASSPPSQSYEQYF. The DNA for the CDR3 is TGTGCCAGCTCACCACCATCCCAATCCTACGAGCAGTACTTC.

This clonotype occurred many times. CDR3 nucleotides: TGTGCCAGCAGCTTTACGGGAAACACAGATACGCAGTATTTT. It translates to CASSFTGNTDTQYF. The V and J genes are TRBV7-2 and TRBJ2-3; weak D call: TRBD2 (5 bases). CDR1 SGHTA and CDR2 FQGNSA come from the germline V gene. V lost 3 bases and J 2 bases, leaving 9 bases between the germline ends. The CDR3 runs 14 residues.

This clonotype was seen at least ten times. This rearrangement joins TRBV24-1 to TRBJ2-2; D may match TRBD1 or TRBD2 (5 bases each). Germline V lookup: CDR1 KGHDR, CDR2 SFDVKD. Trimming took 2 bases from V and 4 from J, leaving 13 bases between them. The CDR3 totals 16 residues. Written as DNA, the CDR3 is TGTGCCACCAGTGATTCATCGTCAGGGAGCACCGGGGAGCTGTTTTTT. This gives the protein CATSDSSSGSTGELFF.

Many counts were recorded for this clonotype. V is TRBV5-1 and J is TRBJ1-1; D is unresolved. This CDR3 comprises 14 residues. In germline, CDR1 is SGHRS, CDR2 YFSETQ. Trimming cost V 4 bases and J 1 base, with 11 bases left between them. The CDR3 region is CASSPGEGNTEAFF. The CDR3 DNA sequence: TGCGCCAGCAGCCCCGGGGAGGGGAACACTGAAGCTTTCTTT.

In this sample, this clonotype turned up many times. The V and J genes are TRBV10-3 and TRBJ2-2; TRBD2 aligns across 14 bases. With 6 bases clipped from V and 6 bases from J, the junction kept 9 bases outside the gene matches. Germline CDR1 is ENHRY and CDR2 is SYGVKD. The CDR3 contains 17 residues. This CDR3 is CAIRSTSGRAGAGELFF. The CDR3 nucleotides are TGTGCCATCAGATCGACTAGCGGGAGGGCCGGCGCCGGGGAGCTGTTTTTT.

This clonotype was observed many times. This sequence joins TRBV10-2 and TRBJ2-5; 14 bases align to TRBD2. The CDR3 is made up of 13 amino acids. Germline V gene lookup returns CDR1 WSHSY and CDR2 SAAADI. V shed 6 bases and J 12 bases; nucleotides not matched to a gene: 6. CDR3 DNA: TGCGCCAGCAGGGCCGGGACTAGCGGGAGCGAGTACTTC. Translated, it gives CASRAGTSGSEYF.

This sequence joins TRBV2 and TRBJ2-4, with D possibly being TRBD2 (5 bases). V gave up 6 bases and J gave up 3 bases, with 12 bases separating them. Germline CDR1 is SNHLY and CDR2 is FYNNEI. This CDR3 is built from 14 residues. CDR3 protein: CASSEMAGKNIQYF. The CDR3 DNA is TGTGCCAGCAGCGAGATGGCGGGCAAAAACATTCAGTACTTC.

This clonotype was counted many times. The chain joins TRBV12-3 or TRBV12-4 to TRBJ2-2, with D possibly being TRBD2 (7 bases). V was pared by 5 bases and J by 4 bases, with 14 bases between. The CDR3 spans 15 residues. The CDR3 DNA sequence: TGTGCCAGCAGTAGGGGGGAGCGGGGCACCGGGGAGCTGTTTTTT. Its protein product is CASSRGERGTGELFF.